The 25 T cell receptor beta chains reported below all come from one sample, sequenced in a study of T cell repertoires in cytomegalovirus infection. TCRdb analysed the reads with MiXCR anew, one entry per CDR3 protein. This table holds about 770,000 distinct CDR3 sequences, 29% found once. No antigen has been assigned to these receptors. The sequencing here drew on cultured CD8+ T cells from PBMCs, taken from culture after CMV antigen stimulation. The source of these receptors is a human donor in good health (CMV status not recorded). Some clones in this sample may be carry-over from other donors' samples.

This clonotype was seen a few times. The chain is built from TRBV6-5 and TRBJ2-7; 7 nucleotides match TRBD2. The CDR3 covers 14 residues. Germline V gives CDR1 MNHEY, CDR2 SVGAGI. Trimming removed 0 bases from V and 4 bases from J; junction bases left unmatched: 3. The CDR3 DNA follows: TGTGCCAGCAGTTACTCGTGGGAGGGATACGAGCAGTACTTC. It translates to CASSYSWEGYEQYF.

The rearrangement joins TRBV14 to TRBJ2-4; D gene uncertain. Germline V lookup: CDR1 SGHDN, CDR2 FVKESK. The V gene lost 0 bases and the J gene lost 7 bases, with 7 bases spanning the gap. The CDR3 runs to 13 residues. As DNA, the CDR3 is TGTGCCAGCAGCCAAGATATGTGGAACATTCAGTACTTC. Protein product: CASSQDMWNIQYF.

The chain couples TRBV7-4 to TRBJ1-4; perhaps TRBD1 as D (5 bases). CDR1 is SGHVT and CDR2 is SQSDAQ in the germline V gene. Deletions cut 6 bases from V and 7 bases from J, with 21 bases between. The CDR3 length is 16 residues. The CDR3 reads CASSPPGGRDREKLFF. CDR3 bases: TGTGCCAGCAGTCCTCCGGGAGGCAGGGACCGTGAAAAACTGTTTTTT.

The table lists this clonotype with many counts. V and J are TRBV6-5 and TRBJ1-5; D remains unclear. The CDR3 is 16 residues long. CDR1 and CDR2 from the germline V gene are MNHEY and SVGAGI. V dropped 2 bases and J dropped 3 bases, with 14 bases sitting between them. The CDR3 DNA reads as TGTGCCAGCAGTTACAACGCCTATGGAACCAATCAGCCCCAGCATTTT. Its protein is CASSYNAYGTNQPQHF.

The V and J genes are TRBV6-8 and TRBJ1-1; 9 nucleotides line up with TRBD1. Germline lookup yields CDR1 MNHGY and CDR2 SAAAGT. The CDR3 totals 14 residues. V gave up 8 bases and J gave up 3 bases; unmatched junction bases: 7. CDR3 region: CASGDRVRDTEAFF. The CDR3 DNA follows: TGTGCCAGCGGGGACAGGGTTCGGGACACTGAAGCTTTCTTT.

This clonotype showed up just a few times. The V call is TRBV12-3 or TRBV12-4, the J call TRBJ1-2; D may be TRBD1 (6 bases). The CDR3 is 15 residues long. V lost 5 bases and J lost 4, with 17 bases in between. The CDR3 is CASSPWDTGSYGYTF. Here the CDR3 DNA reads TGTGCCAGCAGTCCATGGGACACTGGATCCTATGGCTACACCTTC.

The chain couples TRBV6-6 to TRBJ2-5; 11 bases fit TRBD2. J lost 5 bases, V lost 4 bases, and 9 bases had no gene match. Germline lookup yields CDR1 MNHNY and CDR2 SVGAGI (reference sequence). CDR3 length equals 16 residues. Here the CDR3 reads CASSLGTSGYGETQYF. The CDR3 DNA is TGTGCCAGCAGTTTAGGGACTAGCGGATATGGGGAGACCCAGTACTTC.

This clonotype was seen many times. This chain joins TRBV7-2 and TRBJ2-7; 7 bases agree with TRBD2. J lost 5 bases, V lost 5 bases, and 15 bases had no gene match. Germline CDR1 is SGHTA and CDR2 is FQGNSA. The CDR3 contains 16 residues. The CDR3 reads CASSIQWAGVINEQYF. CDR3 nucleotides: TGTGCCAGCAGCATACAATGGGCGGGGGTTATCAACGAGCAGTACTTC.

In this sample, this clonotype turned up a few times. The chain is built from TRBV12-3 or TRBV12-4 and TRBJ1-1; D gene ambiguous. The CDR3 is 13 residues long. Trimming shortened V by 7 bases and J by 4 bases, and 13 bases separated the two germline ends. The CDR3 reads CASIAGWGTEAFF. Written as DNA, the CDR3 is TGTGCCAGCATTGCGGGGTGGGGCACTGAAGCTTTCTTT.

This clonotype showed up just a few times. This chain joins TRBV7-9 and TRBJ1-2, with D unclear. CDR1 is SEHNR and CDR2 is FQNEAQ in the germline V gene (reference sequence). The CDR3 spans 15 residues. The V end lost 5 bases, the J end lost 3 bases, and 16 bases lay between the germline ends. The DNA for the CDR3 is TGTGCCAGCAGCCCAGACTCTAATGACGACTATGGCTACACCTTC. Amino acid sequence: CASSPDSNDDYGYTF.

This clonotype was recorded many times. The V and J genes are TRBV7-8 and TRBJ2-1; 8 nucleotides align to TRBD2. Germline-derived CDR1 and CDR2 are SGHVS and FQNEAQ. Germline trimming cut 7 bases from V and 7 bases from J; bases unmatched to any gene: 3. The CDR3 extends over 12 amino acids. The CDR3 bases are TGTGCCAGCAAAGCGGGGGATAATGAGCAGTTCTTC. It codes for CASKAGDNEQFF.

The rearrangement joins TRBV6-5 to TRBJ2-7; D not certain. Germline V gene lookup returns CDR1 MNHEY and CDR2 SVGAGI. The CDR3 is 12 amino acids. V gave up 6 bases and J gave up 5 bases, with 11 bases separating them. CDR3 protein: CASSPNDHEQYF. The CDR3 DNA reads TGTGCCAGCAGCCCCAATGACCACGAGCAGTACTTC.

This clonotype was counted ten times or more. The chain uses TRBV7-2 and TRBJ2-7, with 8 bases identical to TRBD2. Germline-derived CDR1 and CDR2 are SGHTA and FQGNSA. Germline trimming cut 5 bases from V and 3 bases from J; bases unmatched to any gene: 3. The CDR3 runs to 13 residues. CDR3 in amino acids: CASSPGGYYEQYV. As DNA, the CDR3 is TGTGCCAGCAGCCCGGGGGGGTACTACGAGCAGTACGTC.

The chain couples TRBV28 to TRBJ1-5; TRBD1 aligns across 8 bases. Trimming took 1 base from V and 5 from J; bases not matched to a gene: 4. Germline assignment: CDR1 MDHEN and CDR2 SYDVKM. This CDR3 comprises 15 residues. The CDR3, as DNA: TGTGCCAGCAGTTTATTAGAGGACAGGGATCAGCCCCAGCATTTT. It codes for CASSLLEDRDQPQHF.

This chain connects TRBV11-2 to TRBJ1-6; D is perhaps TRBD1 (6 bases). Germline loops: CDR1 SGHAT, CDR2 FQNNGV. CDR3 length equals 14 residues. Trimming pared 5 bases from V and 7 bases from J, leaving 12 bases between. This CDR3 is CASSRRDTNSPLHF. In DNA, the CDR3 is TGTGCCAGCAGCCGTCGGGACACAAATTCACCCCTCCACTTT. The whole variable domain, remainder taken from reference TRBV11-2 and TRBJ1-6, is EAGVAQSPRYKIIEKRQSVAFWCNPISGHATLYWYQQILGQGPKLLIQFQNNGVVDDSQLPKDRFSAERLKGVDSTLKIQPAKLEDSAVYLCASSRRDTNSPLHFGNGTRLTVT.

The chain has TRBV4-1 and TRBJ2-1; D is possibly TRBD1 (6 bases). V was cut by 4 bases and J by 5 bases, with 12 bases left in between. Germline V gene lookup returns CDR1 MGHRA and CDR2 YSYEKL. The CDR3 runs to 14 residues. The CDR3 sequence is CASSPGRTDNEQFF. In nucleotides, the CDR3 is TGCGCCAGCAGCCCAGGCAGGACAGACAATGAGCAGTTCTTC.

The chain joins TRBV9 to TRBJ1-6; D remains unclear. The CDR3 has 18 residues. With 0 bases removed from V and 0 bases from J, the gap between germline ends came to 13 bases. The germline V gene has CDR1 SGDLS and CDR2 YYNGEE. The CDR3 DNA follows: TGTGCCAGCAGCGTAGAAGGCAGGAGGAGCTCCTATAATTCACCCCTCCACTTT. It codes for CASSVEGRRSSYNSPLHF.

This clonotype was counted ten times or more. V usage is TRBV7-2 and J usage is TRBJ2-1; 10 bases fit TRBD1. Per the germline V gene, CDR1 is SGHTA and CDR2 is FQGNSA. The CDR3 has 17 residues. The V segment lost 3 bases and the J segment 0 bases; nucleotides outside the gene matches: 5. CDR3 sequence: CASSLPRQGASYNEQFF. CDR3 DNA sequence: TGTGCCAGCAGCTTGCCCCGACAGGGGGCCTCCTACAATGAGCAGTTCTTC.

This clonotype has just a few counts. This chain uses TRBV19 with TRBJ2-3; D may match TRBD1 or TRBD2 (6 bases each). Germline-derived CDR1 and CDR2 are LNHDA and SQIVND (reference sequence). With 0 bases removed from V and 2 bases from J, the gap between germline ends came to 9 bases. The CDR3 spans 15 residues. The CDR3 loop reads CASSIDGGSTDTQYF. In nucleotides, the CDR3 is TGTGCCAGTAGTATAGACGGGGGCTCCACAGATACGCAGTATTTT.

This clonotype was detected only a few times. V is TRBV7-6 and J is TRBJ1-3, with a possible D match to TRBD1 (5 bases). Germline lookup yields CDR1 SGHVS and CDR2 FNYEAQ. The length of the CDR3 is 17 residues. The V and J ends lost 1 base and 0 bases respectively, with 13 bases between them. The CDR3 nucleotides read TGTGCCAGCAGCTTAGAAGGGGCAACAAGCTCTGGAAACACCATATATTTT. It specifies CASSLEGATSSGNTIYF. The complete variable domain, with remaining parts taken from reference TRBV7-6 and TRBJ1-3, reads GAGVSQSPRYKVTKRGQDVALRCDPISGHVSLYWYRQALGQGPEFLTYFNYEAQQDKSGLPNDRFSAERPEGSISTLTIQRTEQRDSAMYRCASSLEGATSSGNTIYFGEGSWLTVV.

The chain has TRBV7-6 and TRBJ1-1; D possibly corresponds to TRBD1 (5 bases). The germline V gene has CDR1 SGHVS and CDR2 FNYEAQ. This CDR3 is 14 amino acids long. Trimming took off 5 bases at V and 3 bases at J, with 13 bases between the two ends. The DNA of the CDR3 is TGTGCCAGCAGCCCCCCCCTAGGGGACACTGAAGCTTTCTTT. Residues: CASSPPLGDTEAFF.

This clonotype was recorded many times. The chain links TRBV12-3 or TRBV12-4 to TRBJ2-5; D not resolved. Trimming shortened V by 2 bases and J by 1 base, and 11 bases separated the two germline ends. This CDR3 is 15 amino acids long. CDR3: CASSLSRTLQETQYF. CDR3 bases: TGTGCCAGCAGTTTATCCCGTACCCTCCAAGAGACCCAGTACTTC.

This clonotype was recorded a few times. CDR3 protein: CASSYLRSGTGNTEAFF. CDR3 nucleotide sequence: TGTGCCAGCAGTTACCTCAGATCCGGGACAGGGAACACTGAAGCTTTCTTT. V is TRBV6-6 and J is TRBJ1-1, with TRBD1 matching over 8 bases. Germline V gives CDR1 MNHNY, CDR2 SVGAGI (reference sequence). With 2 bases clipped from V and 1 base from J, the junction kept 9 bases outside the gene matches. This CDR3 spans 17 amino acids.

V gene TRBV7-9 combines with J gene TRBJ2-2; D might be TRBD1 (6 bases). In germline, CDR1 is SEHNR, CDR2 FQNEAQ (reference sequence). The V end was cut by 5 bases, the J end by 3 bases, with 10 bases between. The CDR3 is made up of 14 amino acids. CDR3 residues: CASSHGQYTGELFF. In nucleotides, the CDR3 is TGTGCCAGCAGCCACGGACAGTACACCGGGGAGCTGTTTTTT.

This clonotype was observed many times. J is TRBJ1-6 and V is TRBV12-3 or TRBV12-4; 8 bases align to TRBD1. V shed 4 bases, J shed 0 bases, and the junction held 2 bases outside the gene matches. The CDR3 length is 16 residues. The CDR3 bases are TGTGCCAGCAGTTCAGGGGGCGCCTCCTATAATTCACCCCTCCACTTT. Amino acid sequence: CASSSGGASYNSPLHF.